This TCR beta chain was identified in a study of blood T cell repertoires in COVID-19. Overall study: Acute and convalescent COVID-19 specimens originated in the United States, Italy and Spain. Sample material is recorded as cDNA or gDNA derived from T cells, B-cell-depleted T cells, or PBMCs.

Per the original methods: The assay estimated nucleated cells by amplifying reference gene primers. Here immunoSEQ multiplex PCR was the method, and the copy in TCRdb shows in-frame clones only, minus some. V and J calls and clone size are those listed in that table; D and trimming were worked out from the DNA. The table shows roughly 260,000 clones, with roughly 87% occurring only once. Germline V gives CDR1 SGHVS, CDR2 FQNEAQ. V shed 5 bases and J shed 0 bases, with 14 bases lying between them. The CDR3 contains 16 residues. This clone showed up just once. The sequenced material came from peripheral blood. The receptor's source is a woman aged 45-65 years who had recovered from COVID-19. The V call is TRBV7-8, the J call TRBJ1-3; perhaps TRBD1 as D (5 bases). CDR3 nucleotides: TGTGCCAGCAGCGCCCAAGCAAGGGGCTCTGGAAACACCATATATTTT. It is translated as CASSAQARGSGNTIYF.